This entry lists 17 T cell receptor beta chains sequenced from one sample in a study of blood T cell repertoires in COVID-19. The method was immunoSEQ multiplex PCR; TCRdb's version includes in-frame clones alone and lacks a portion of them. Here the sample spans a few hundred thousand clones, approximately 90% being singletons. Sequenced: PBMCs or T cells enriched from blood (not recorded which). These receptors were collected from a woman under 30 who had recovered from COVID-19.

The rearrangement joins TRBV30 to TRBJ2-1; 10 bases line up with TRBD2. The CDR3 sequence is 16 residues long. Germline trimming cut 4 bases from V and 7 bases from J; bases unmatched to any gene: 13. The germline V gene encodes CDR1 GTSNPN and CDR2 SVGIG (reference sequence). CDR3 in amino acids: CAWNKRGGHFVNEQFF. The CDR3 bases are TGTGCCTGGAACAAGCGGGGGGGCCACTTTGTGAATGAGCAGTTCTTC.

CDR3 in DNA: TGTGCCAGCAGCGTAGTCGCGGGGGAGCGATCACCCCTCCACTTT. Translation: CASSVVAGERSPLHF. This chain links TRBV9 with TRBJ1-6; TRBD1 is a possible D gene (5 bases). Trimming cost V 0 bases and J 10 bases, with 14 bases left between them. The CDR3 consists of 15 residues. The germline V gene encodes CDR1 SGDLS and CDR2 YYNGEE.

V usage is TRBV5-4 and J usage is TRBJ1-2; D is uncertain. The CDR3 loop spans 14 amino acids. Looked up from germline, CDR1 is SGHNT and CDR2 is YYREEE (reference sequence). The V end lost 6 bases, the J end lost 8 bases, and 20 bases lay between the germline ends. In nucleotides, the CDR3 is TGTGCCAGCACCTCAAGCGGGGAACTTCGGGGCTACACCTTC. Translating gives CASTSSGELRGYTF.

V and J are TRBV9 and TRBJ1-1, with D perhaps TRBD1 (6 bases). V was shortened by 0 bases and J by 1 base, with 10 bases between the two germline ends. This CDR3 contains 15 residues. CDR1 is SGDLS, CDR2 YYNGEE, per germline. DNA of the CDR3: TGTGCCAGCAGCGTAGGTAGGGGGTGGAACACTGAAGCTTTCTTT. Protein product: CASSVGRGWNTEAFF.

The V gene is TRBV10-2, the J gene TRBJ2-1, with 10 bases that match TRBD2. Germline V CDR1 and CDR2: WSHSY, SAAADI. The trim removed 6 bases at V and 10 bases at J, leaving 9 bases unmatched. The CDR3 covers 14 residues. The CDR3 DNA is TGCGCCAGCAGGTCCAGCGGGGGGGCATTCGAGCAGTTCTTC. Protein product: CASRSSGGAFEQFF.

CDR3 nucleotide sequence: TGTGCCAGCAGCTTATTCCCGGGTGAGGACCAGTACTTC. Its protein product is CASSLFPGEDQYF. The chain is built from TRBV7-9 and TRBJ2-5; no reliable D call. The CDR3 is 13 residues long. Germline V CDR1 and CDR2: SEHNR, FQNEAQ (reference sequence). V lost 2 bases and J 10 bases, leaving 14 bases between the germline ends. The entire variable domain, with the rest obtained from reference TRBV7-9 and TRBJ2-5, is as follows: DTGVSQNPRHKITKRGQNVTFRCDPISEHNRLYWYRQTLGQGPEFLTYFQNEAQLEKSRLLSDRFSAERPKGSFSTLEIQRTEQGDSAMYLCASSLFPGEDQYFGPGTRLLVL.

V gene TRBV19 combines with J gene TRBJ1-1; 8 bases line up with TRBD1. This CDR3 is built from 12 residues. Germline V gene sequence: CDR1 LNHDA, CDR2 SQIVND (reference sequence). The J segment lost 10 bases and the V segment lost 6 bases, leaving 7 bases of the junction unmatched. CDR3 in DNA: TGTGCCAGTAGCCCAGACAGGGGAGGAGCTTTCTTT. Encoded protein: CASSPDRGGAFF.

The chain couples TRBV7-2 to TRBJ1-1; no firm D call. Germline V gene data show CDR1 as SGHTA and CDR2 as FQGNSA. CDR3 length: 15 amino acids. The V gene lost 2 bases and the J gene lost 2 bases, with 12 bases spanning the gap. The CDR3, as DNA: TGTGCCAGCAGCTTATTCATCTCGGGAAACACTGAAGCTTTCTTT. The encoded protein is CASSLFISGNTEAFF.

The CDR3 protein is CASSSEKTDNEQFF. The CDR3, as DNA: TGTGCCAGCAGCAGCGAAAAGACCGACAATGAGCAGTTCTTC. V is TRBV11-3 and J is TRBJ2-1; D ambiguous. V gave up 5 bases and J gave up 5 bases, with 13 bases separating them. Germline V lookup: CDR1 SGHNT, CDR2 YENEEA. The CDR3 length is 14 residues.

The V gene is TRBV28, the J gene TRBJ1-5; 7 nucleotides match TRBD1. V lost 10 bases, J lost 0 bases, and 9 bases stayed unmatched. Germline loops: CDR1 MDHEN, CDR2 SYDVKM. CDR3 size: 15 residues. CDR3 protein: CATFLTGLSNQPQHF. Here the CDR3 DNA reads TGTGCCACCTTCCTGACAGGGCTTAGCAATCAGCCCCAGCATTTT.

V usage is TRBV5-4 and J usage is TRBJ2-3; 7 bases align to TRBD2. The V gene end was trimmed by 6 bases and the J gene end by 1 base; junction bases not matched to a gene: 11. The germline CDR1 and CDR2 sequences are SGHNT and YYREEE (reference sequence). The CDR3 covers 16 residues. The chain's CDR3 is CASTRGGSGRTDTQYF. In nucleotides, the CDR3 is TGTGCCAGCACCCGAGGAGGTAGCGGGCGCACAGATACGCAGTATTTT. Full variable domain (remainder filled in from reference TRBV5-4 and TRBJ2-3): ETGVTQSPTHLIKTRGQQVTLRCSSQSGHNTVSWYQQALGQGPQFIFQYYREEENGRGNFPPRFSGLQFPNYSSELNVNALELDDSALYLCASTRGGSGRTDTQYFGPGTRLTVL.

This chain links TRBV2 with TRBJ2-2, with a tentative D call TRBD2 (5 bases). V lost 0 bases, J lost 5 bases, and 7 bases lay in between. From germline, CDR1 is SNHLY and CDR2 FYNNEI. The CDR3 totals 14 residues. The CDR3 DNA reads as TGTGCCAGCAGTGAAGCACCGGGAACCGGGGAGCTGTTTTTT. Residues: CASSEAPGTGELFF.

Remarks on this clone: The sample has other DNA sequences that encode this CDR3 too. CDR3 region: CASSQGANQPQHF. The CDR3 DNA sequence: TGTGCCAGCAGCCAGGGGGCAAATCAGCCCCAGCATTTT. The V call is TRBV6-5, the J call TRBJ1-5; 8 nucleotides line up with TRBD1. CDR3 length: 13 amino acids. CDR1 MNHEY and CDR2 SVGAGI come from the germline V gene. After removal of 6 bases from V and 4 bases from J, the junction contained 2 bases not matched to a gene.

The V call is TRBV7-9, the J call TRBJ2-5; tentatively, D is TRBD2 (5 bases). The CDR3 is made up of 15 amino acids. Germline V CDR1 and CDR2: SEHNR, FQNEAQ (reference sequence). V was shortened by 0 bases and J by 1 base, with 9 bases between the two germline ends. In nucleotides, the CDR3 is TGTGCCAGCAGCTTAGCTGTCGGGGTCCAAGAGACCCAGTACTTC. This gives the protein CASSLAVGVQETQYF.

The chain is built from TRBV2 and TRBJ2-1, with D maybe TRBD2 (6 bases). Germline CDR1 reads SNHLY; CDR2 reads FYNNEI. The CDR3 runs to 14 residues. V lost 3 bases, J lost 2 bases, and 8 bases lay in between. The CDR3 nucleotides read TGTGCCAGCAGTGATGGAGGGGCCTACAATGAGCAGTTCTTC. Its translation is CASSDGGAYNEQFF.

The chain combines TRBV3-1 (or the pseudogene TRBV3-2) with TRBJ1-2; D possibly corresponds to TRBD1 (5 bases). The CDR3 runs 15 residues. CDR1 and CDR2 (germline): LGHDT, YNNKEL (reference sequence). V lost 0 bases to trimming and J lost 2 bases, with 10 bases between them. As DNA, the CDR3 is TGTGCCAGCAGCCAAGATCTAGACAGAAACTATGGCTACACCTTC. This translates into CASSQDLDRNYGYTF.

This rearrangement joins TRBV15 to TRBJ1-1; no reliable D call. The CDR3 is 17 residues long. The germline gives CDR1 LNHNV, CDR2 YYDKDF (reference sequence). Trimming removed 0 bases at V and 0 bases at J, with 14 bases between. Written as DNA, the CDR3 is TGTGCCACCAGCAGAGATAAACGGGGTTTAGTGAACACTGAAGCTTTCTTT. Its protein product is CATSRDKRGLVNTEAFF.